One sample yielded the 21 T cell receptor beta chains listed below, sequenced in a study of human T cells and chemical hapten exposure. Using its own MiXCR run on the RACE reads, TCRdb lists one record per CDR3 protein. This table has over 85,000 distinct CDR3 sequences, about 10% appearing once. Specified time point: healthy volunteer bleed at 2 weeks. Unfractionated whole blood was the source from which total RNA was extracted. The specimen sequenced was whole blood. The receptors stem from a female donor in good health. Some clones in this sample may be carry-over from other donors' samples.

The CDR3 bases are TGTGCCAGCAGCACCAGGGTCGATCAGCCCCAGCATTTT. Protein: CASSTRVDQPQHF. The gene calls are TRBV7-6 and TRBJ1-5; weak D call: TRBD1 (5 bases). V lost 5 bases, J lost 5 bases, and 10 bases lay in between. Germline CDR1 reads SGHVS; CDR2 reads FNYEAQ. The CDR3 runs to 13 residues.

This clonotype has a handful of counts. The V call is TRBV27, the J call TRBJ2-2, with 7 positions matching TRBD1. J was trimmed by 3 bases and V by 3 bases; bases with no gene match: 7. CDR1 is MNHEY, CDR2 SMNVEV, per germline (reference sequence). The CDR3 has 16 residues. CDR3 amino acids: CASSFSQGRDTGELFF. Written as DNA, the CDR3 is TGTGCCAGCAGTTTCTCACAGGGGAGAGACACCGGGGAGCTGTTTTTT.

In this sample, this clonotype turned up many times. The J gene is TRBJ2-1, the V gene TRBV20-1; 7 bases are a match to TRBD1. CDR3 length: 13 residues. CDR1 is DFQATT and CDR2 is SNEGSKA in the germline V gene (reference sequence). Losses at the gene ends were 6 bases for V and 3 bases for J; bases not matched to a gene: 5. The chain's CDR3 is CSASRDSYNEQFF. Here the CDR3 DNA reads TGCAGTGCCTCCCGGGACAGCTACAATGAGCAGTTCTTC.

In its sample, this clonotype was seen a few times. The genes are TRBV2 and TRBJ2-3, with D perhaps matching TRBD1 or TRBD2 (5 bases each). Between the trimmed V and J ends, which lost 3 bases and 7 bases, there was a span of 14 bases. The germline V gene encodes CDR1 SNHLY and CDR2 FYNNEI. The CDR3 spans 14 residues. CDR3 nucleotides: TGTGCCAGCAGTGAGGGCAGTGGGGGTCATACGCAGTATTTT. This encodes CASSEGSGGHTQYF.

The chain uses TRBV28 and TRBJ2-7; 12 nucleotides align to TRBD2. CDR1 is MDHEN and CDR2 is SYDVKM in the germline V gene. The CDR3 extends over 16 amino acids. V dropped 6 bases and J dropped 11; count of bases not matched to a gene: 17. CDR3 sequence: CASRARRASGRAGEYF. The CDR3 bases are TGTGCCAGCAGAGCCCGAAGAGCTAGCGGGAGGGCCGGGGAGTACTTC.

Only a few counts were recorded for this clonotype. The chain links TRBV25-1 to TRBJ2-7; D not resolved. V was pared by 1 base and J by 3 bases, with 10 bases between. CDR3 size: 14 residues. Germline CDR1 MGHDK, CDR2 SYGVNS. The CDR3 protein is CASSESISLYEQYF. Written as DNA, the CDR3 is TGTGCCAGCAGTGAATCGATCAGCCTCTACGAGCAGTACTTC.

At least ten counts were recorded for this clonotype. This chain connects TRBV4-1 to TRBJ1-1; a possible D gene is TRBD1 (6 bases). V gave up 4 bases and J gave up 2 bases, with 11 bases separating them. The CDR3 extends over 14 amino acids. The germline gives CDR1 MGHRA, CDR2 YSYEKL. The CDR3 nucleotides read TGCGCCAGCAGCCGCCTACAGGGTAACACTGAAGCTTTCTTT. Protein sequence: CASSRLQGNTEAFF.

This clonotype was seen only a few times. The chain carries TRBV12-3 or TRBV12-4 and TRBJ1-2; TRBD1 matches at 9 bases. The CDR3 spans 13 residues. The J segment lost 6 bases and the V segment lost 6 bases, leaving 5 bases of the junction unmatched. The CDR3 loop is CASSPQGADGYTF. The CDR3 region has the DNA TGTGCCAGCAGCCCACAGGGGGCCGATGGCTACACCTTC.

The chain carries TRBV7-2 and TRBJ2-3; tentatively, D is TRBD1 or TRBD2 (6 bases each). Between the trimmed V and J ends, which lost 3 bases and 5 bases, there was a span of 9 bases. Germline CDR1 SGHTA, CDR2 FQGNSA. The CDR3 has 13 residues. The CDR3 is CASSLGGIDTQYF. The CDR3 nucleotides read TGTGCCAGCAGCTTGGGGGGCATAGATACGCAGTATTTT.

This clonotype was detected only a few times. The chain carries TRBV5-1 and TRBJ2-3; 14 bases map to TRBD2. The CDR3 loop spans 15 amino acids. Germline V gene sequence: CDR1 SGHRS, CDR2 YFSETQ. With V trimmed by 4 bases and J by 5 bases, 3 bases remained unmatched. The CDR3 DNA reads TGCGCCAGCAGCCCCGGACTAGCGGGAGGAGATACGCAGTATTTT. Encoded protein: CASSPGLAGGDTQYF. The variable domain in full, completed from reference TRBV5-1 and TRBJ2-3, reads KAGVTQTPRYLIKTRGQQVTLSCSPISGHRSVSWYQQTPGQGLQFLFEYFSETQRNKGNFPGRFSGRQFSNSRSEMNVSTLELGDSALYLCASSPGLAGGDTQYFGPGTRLTVL.

In its sample, this clonotype was seen a few times. V and J are TRBV14 and TRBJ1-6; no clear D. Germline CDR1 SGHDN, CDR2 FVKESK. Trimming left V 4 bases short and J 6 bases short, with 16 bases between. The CDR3 spans 16 residues. CDR3 protein: CASSLRTRTRNSPLHF. Here the CDR3 DNA reads TGTGCCAGCAGCCTACGGACGCGGACCCGTAATTCACCCCTCCACTTT.

The rearrangement joins TRBV28 to TRBJ2-3; a possible D gene is TRBD1 (5 bases). Germline-derived CDR1 and CDR2 are MDHEN and SYDVKM. V was clipped by 2 bases and J by 9 bases, with 18 bases between them. The CDR3 length is 15 residues. Here the CDR3 DNA reads TGTGCCAGCAGTTTAATACAGGCCACCACGGTAACGCAGTATTTT. Protein sequence: CASSLIQATTVTQYF.

The CDR3 here is CASSSLPNNYGYTF. Here the CDR3 DNA reads TGTGCCAGCAGCTCACTACCTAATAACTATGGCTACACCTTC. The V call is TRBV28, the J call TRBJ1-2; D unclear. This CDR3 comprises 14 residues. Germline CDR1 and CDR2: MDHEN and SYDVKM. Between the trimmed V and J ends, which lost 6 bases and 1 base, there was a span of 12 bases.

This clonotype has just a few counts. The V call is TRBV28, the J call TRBJ2-2; 12 bases line up with TRBD1. Unmatched junction bases numbered 16, after V lost 4 bases and J lost 4 bases. Germline CDR1 reads MDHEN; CDR2 reads SYDVKM. This CDR3 region has 20 residues. The CDR3 DNA follows: TGTGCCAGCAGTTACGCCGGGACAGGGGGCGTTGTGGGGGGCACCGGGGAGCTGTTTTTT. The encoded protein is CASSYAGTGGVVGGTGELFF. The whole variable domain, remainder taken from reference TRBV28 and TRBJ2-2, is DVKVTQSSRYLVKRTGEKVFLECVQDMDHENMFWYRQDPGLGLRLIYFSYDVKMKEKGDIPEGYSVSREKKERFSLILESASTNQTSMYLCASSYAGTGGVVGGTGELFFGEGSRLTVL.

The chain is built from TRBV29-1 and TRBJ1-1; the D is unclear. This CDR3 contains 13 residues. V was trimmed by 0 bases and J by 7 bases, leaving 12 bases between them. CDR1 and CDR2 from the germline V gene are SQVTM and ANQGSEA. The CDR3 is CSVEDWATNEAFF. The DNA for the CDR3 is TGCAGCGTTGAAGATTGGGCGACCAATGAAGCTTTCTTT.

This clonotype was counted only a few times. V gene TRBV20-1 combines with J gene TRBJ2-7, with 10 nucleotides matching TRBD2. Germline V gives CDR1 DFQATT, CDR2 SNEGSKA (reference sequence). The CDR3 contains 18 residues. V lost 4 bases, J lost 1 base, and 16 bases stayed unmatched. The CDR3 protein is CSATLIYSGRTESYEQYF. The CDR3 DNA reads TGCAGTGCTACGCTTATTTATAGCGGGAGGACCGAGTCCTACGAGCAGTACTTC.

This clonotype occurred many times. The CDR3 coding sequence is TGTGCCAGCAGCTTAGACGCGGGGTTGGGCAATCAGCCCCAGCATTTT. This gives the protein CASSLDAGLGNQPQHF. The genes are TRBV7-9 and TRBJ1-5; D is unresolved. Per germline, CDR1 SEHNR and CDR2 FQNEAQ (reference sequence). V shed 1 base and J shed 2 bases, with 12 bases lying between them. This CDR3 has 16 residues.

V is TRBV7-2 and J is TRBJ2-1; D is uncertain. V was clipped by 6 bases and J by 0 bases, with 12 bases between them. CDR1 is SGHTA and CDR2 is FQGNSA in the germline V gene. This CDR3 has 15 amino acids. The CDR3 reads CASSPTPSSYNEQFF. CDR3 in DNA: TGTGCCAGCAGTCCCACACCTAGCTCCTACAATGAGCAGTTCTTC.

This clonotype was detected a few times. The chain joins TRBV7-2 to TRBJ2-7; 7 positions match TRBD1. CDR3 length: 18 amino acids. The germline V gene has CDR1 SGHTA and CDR2 FQGNSA. V shed 6 bases, J shed 1 base, and the junction held 18 bases outside the gene matches. The CDR3 sequence: CASSQFLFDRELSYEQYF. The CDR3 DNA follows: TGTGCCAGCAGTCAATTTTTGTTCGACAGGGAATTATCCTACGAGCAGTACTTC.

The chain uses TRBV7-2 and TRBJ2-5; no clear D. Trimming left V 5 bases short and J 2 bases short, with 12 bases between. CDR1 and CDR2 (germline): SGHTA, FQGNSA. The CDR3 is 14 residues long. Here the CDR3 DNA reads TGTGCCAGCAGCATCAGAAGGACGCAAGAGACCCAGTACTTC. Its translation is CASSIRRTQETQYF.

Only one count was recorded for this clonotype. The chain has TRBV11-2 and TRBJ2-5; D could derive from TRBD1 or TRBD2 (5 bases each). The germline gives CDR1 SGHAT, CDR2 FQNNGV. Deletions cut 5 bases from V and 1 base from J, with 11 bases between. The CDR3 has 14 residues. The CDR3 is CASSPGLVQETQYF. DNA of the CDR3: TGTGCCAGCAGCCCGGGGCTCGTCCAAGAGACCCAGTACTTC.